This paragraph reports one T cell receptor beta chain. Its target is not known. Template-switching 5'RACE yielded the TCR cDNA; a universal primer site and UMIs were added in the process. Via MiXCR, TCRdb re-called the 5' RACE reads, giving one row per CDR3 protein. In the table there are some 670,000 distinct CDR3 sequences, 12% of which are singletons. This sample stems from a study of T cells after yellow fever vaccination. Across the whole study: Low-cell-number fractions underwent preparation using SMART-Seq v4 Ultra Low Input. Study-level results: Some clonotypes were seen in both the CD4 and the CD8 compartments. These made up a small share and likely arose from convergent recombination. Most primary-vaccination clones recurred post-booster (roughly 96% CD4, around 86% CD8).

Germline CDR1 and CDR2: SGDLS and YYNGEE. V was shortened by 4 bases and J by 2 bases, with 13 bases between the two germline ends. CDR3 length: 14 residues. This clonotype was sampled from a man younger than 40 who received the YFV17D yellow fever vaccine. The starting material was PBMCs, obtained on the day of the yellow fever booster vaccination. The J gene is TRBJ2-7, the V gene TRBV9, with D possibly being TRBD1 (6 bases). CDR3 residues: CASSLGQSPYEQYF. The CDR3 coding sequence is TGTGCCAGCAGCTTAGGACAGAGCCCCTACGAGCAGTACTTC.